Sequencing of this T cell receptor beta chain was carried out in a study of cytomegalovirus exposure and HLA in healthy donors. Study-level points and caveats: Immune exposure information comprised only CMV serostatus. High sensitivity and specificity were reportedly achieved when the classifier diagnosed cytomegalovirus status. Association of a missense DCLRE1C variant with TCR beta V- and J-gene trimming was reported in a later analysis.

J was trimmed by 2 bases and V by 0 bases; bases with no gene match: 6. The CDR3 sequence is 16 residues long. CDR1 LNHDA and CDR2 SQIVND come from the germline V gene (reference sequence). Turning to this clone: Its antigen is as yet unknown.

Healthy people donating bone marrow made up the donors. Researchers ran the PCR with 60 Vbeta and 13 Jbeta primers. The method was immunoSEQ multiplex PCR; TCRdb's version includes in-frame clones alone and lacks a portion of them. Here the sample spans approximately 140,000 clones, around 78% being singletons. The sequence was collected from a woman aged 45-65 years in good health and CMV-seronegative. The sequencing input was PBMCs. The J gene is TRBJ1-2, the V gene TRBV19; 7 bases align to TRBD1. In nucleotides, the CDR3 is TGTGCCAGTAGTATAGAGGGCAGGGGGAGCAACTATGGCTACACCTTC. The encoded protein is CASSIEGRGSNYGYTF.